Listed below are T cell receptor beta chains from one sample, sequenced in a study of T cell repertoires in aging, cancer and after chemotherapy. TCRdb used MiXCR to reprocess the multiplex PCR reads, holding one entry per CDR3 protein. This table has some 9,000 distinct CDR3 sequences, approximately 25% appearing once. The sample taken for sequencing was blood. The origin of the receptors is a human donor in good health. Each CDR3 is given with its conserved first and last residue. Fields, in order: J gene, clone size, D gene, V gene, CDR3 length, CDR3 DNA, CDR3 protein. The D gene is left open where the match is weak. Expanded clones get a size class; other rows say once, few or many, or leave the size out.

J: TRBJ2-3; size: -; D: TRBD2; V: TRBV5-5; length: 14; DNA: TGTGCCAGCAGCTTGGTAGCGGGGGCAGATACGCAGTATTTT; CDR3: CASSLVAGADTQYF
J: TRBJ2-5; size: -; D: TRBD2; V: TRBV7-2; length: 16; DNA: TGTGCCAGCAGCGGTTGGTTAGCGGGCGGTGGAAAGACCCAGTACTTC; CDR3: CASSGWLAGGGKTQYF
J: TRBJ2-2; size: medium-sized; D: TRBD1; V: TRBV20-1; length: 15; DNA: TGCAGTGCTAGACCAGGGGGCGCCGACACCGGGGAGCTGTTTTTT; CDR3: CSARPGGADTGELFF
J: TRBJ2-2; size: medium-sized; D: -; V: TRBV18; length: 16; DNA: TGTGCCAGCTCACCACCCCAGAGACCTAGGGTCGGGGAGCTGTTTTTT; CDR3: CASSPPQRPRVGELFF
J: TRBJ2-1; size: few; D: TRBD2; V: TRBV5-6; length: 15; DNA: TGTGCACTCGGGAGCGGGGGGAGCTCCTACAATGAGCAGTTCTTC; CDR3: CALGSGGSSYNEQFF
J: TRBJ2-2; size: -; D: TRBD1; V: TRBV12-3/TRBV12-4; length: 15; DNA: TGTGCCAGCAGTAGACAGGGGACGAACACCGGGGAGCTGTTTTTT; CDR3: CASSRQGTNTGELFF
J: TRBJ2-7; size: few; D: TRBD2; V: TRBV18; length: 15; DNA: TGTGCCAGCTCACCTACTAGCGGGAGTGAGTACGAGCAGTACTTC; CDR3: CASSPTSGSEYEQYF
J: TRBJ2-7; size: -; D: -; V: TRBV6-2/TRBV6-3; length: 13; DNA: TGTGCCAGCAGTTATTACACAGTCTACGAGCAGTACTTC; CDR3: CASSYYTVYEQYF
J: TRBJ2-5; size: -; D: -; V: TRBV9; length: 12; DNA: TGTGCCAGCAGCGTATTAGTGAGGTCCCAGTACTTC; CDR3: CASSVLVRSQYF
J: TRBJ2-1; size: few; D: TRBD2; V: TRBV7-2; length: 16; DNA: TGTGCCAGCACTCAGGGGACTAGCGGGAGAGGCGGGGAGCAGTTCTTC; CDR3: CASTQGTSGRGGEQFF
J: TRBJ2-1; size: -; D: -; V: TRBV30; length: 13; DNA: TGTGCCTGGAGTATCGGAGCCCCTCGGGGGCAGTTCTTC; CDR3: CAWSIGAPRGQFF
J: TRBJ1-1; size: -; D: TRBD1; V: TRBV5-6; length: 14; DNA: TGTGCCAGCAGCTTGGTGGGACAGGGGGCTGAAGCTTTCTTT; CDR3: CASSLVGQGAEAFF
J: TRBJ1-5; size: few; D: -; V: TRBV28; length: 17; DNA: TGTGCCAGCAGGGGGGGGGGATTCGAGGGTCCGAATCAGCCCCAGCATTTT; CDR3: CASRGGGFEGPNQPQHF
J: TRBJ2-1; size: -; D: TRBD2; V: TRBV27; length: 15; DNA: TGTGCCAGCAGTATTCTAGCGGGAGGGCCCAATGAGCAGTTCTTC; CDR3: CASSILAGGPNEQFF
J: TRBJ2-1; size: few; D: TRBD1; V: TRBV15; length: 14; DNA: TGTGCCACCAGAAGAGGGGGCCCGGGCTATGAGCAGTTCTTC; CDR3: CATRRGGPGYEQFF
J: TRBJ2-1; size: -; D: -; V: TRBV12-3/TRBV12-4; length: 16; DNA: TGTGCCAGCAGTTTATATCGCAGGGGTTTGGTCAATGAGCAGTTCTTC; CDR3: CASSLYRRGLVNEQFF
J: TRBJ1-1; size: few; D: TRBD1; V: TRBV19; length: 18; DNA: TGTGCCAGTAGTACAACCATCCGACAGGGTGGGATGAACACTGAAGCTTTCTTT; CDR3: CASSTTIRQGGMNTEAFF
J: TRBJ2-2; size: few; D: -; V: TRBV7-2; length: 14; DNA: TGTGCCAGCAGCTCCGGGCCAAACACCGGGGAGCTGTTTTTT; CDR3: CASSSGPNTGELFF
J: TRBJ2-3; size: few; D: -; V: TRBV7-2; length: 14; DNA: TGTGCCAGCAGCTTAAGCAGGGTCACAGATACGCAGTATTTT; CDR3: CASSLSRVTDTQYF
J: TRBJ2-6; size: few; D: -; V: TRBV5-4; length: 18; DNA: TGTGCCAGCACCAGAGTAGGACATCCGAGCTCTGGGGCCAACGTCCTGACTTTC; CDR3: CASTRVGHPSSGANVLTF
J: TRBJ1-3; size: few; D: TRBD1; V: TRBV27; length: 16; DNA: TGTGCCGGAACCGGACAGGGAGGCCTGGCGGGAAACACCATATATTTT; CDR3: CAGTGQGGLAGNTIYF
J: TRBJ1-2; size: -; D: TRBD1; V: TRBV28; length: 14; DNA: TGTGCCAGCACTCTTTCGGACAGGAACTATGGCTACACCTTC; CDR3: CASTLSDRNYGYTF
J: TRBJ1-2; size: medium-sized; D: TRBD1; V: TRBV20-1; length: 13; DNA: TGCAGTGCTAGAGATTGGACAGGGTATGGCTACACCTTC; CDR3: CSARDWTGYGYTF
J: TRBJ1-5; size: medium-sized; D: -; V: TRBV7-2; length: 15; DNA: TGTGCCAGCAGCTTAGGGGGTGGCCAAAATCAGCCCCAGCATTTT; CDR3: CASSLGGGQNQPQHF
J: TRBJ1-4; size: few; D: -; V: TRBV10-1; length: 13; DNA: TGCGCCAGCAGCCTTGACTTGGATGAAAAACTGTTTTTT; CDR3: CASSLDLDEKLFF
J: TRBJ2-3; size: few; D: -; V: TRBV19; length: 13; DNA: TGTGCCAGTAGATTAGGACAGACAGATACGCAGTATTTT; CDR3: CASRLGQTDTQYF
J: TRBJ1-5; size: -; D: -; V: TRBV28; length: 14; DNA: TGTGCCAGCAGTTTATTGAGTGTCCTTCGGCCCCAGCATTTT; CDR3: CASSLLSVLRPQHF